These 19 T cell receptor beta chains originate from one sample sequenced in a study of shared T cell receptors in the human thymus. Clones were sequenced by immunoSEQ multiplex PCR, and TCRdb holds only the in-frame ones, with some missing. The sample has 550,000 to 800,000 clones; 75% to 90% are singletons. The data also belong to a second study, concerning human thymus T cells.

Sequenced material: thymocytes. Every receptor here comes from a girl less than two years old with a congenital heart defect.

CDR3 region: CASSQGGGGSPLHF. CDR3 DNA: TGTGCCAGCAGCCAAGGGGGGGGCGGTTCACCCCTCCACTTT. The chain couples TRBV7-2 to TRBJ1-6, with D possibly matching TRBD1 (6 bases). Germline CDR1 and CDR2: SGHTA and FQGNSA. The germline V and J ends were trimmed by 5 bases and 9 bases, with 14 bases remaining between them. The CDR3 is 14 amino acids.

V and J are TRBV7-9 and TRBJ2-1; TRBD2 matches 13 bases. CDR3 length: 18 residues. V lost 2 bases to trimming and J lost 5 bases; unmatched junction nucleotides: 9. Germline CDR1 is SEHNR and CDR2 is FQNEAQ (reference sequence). The CDR3 DNA reads as TGTGCCAGCAGCTTACCGCGACTAGCGGGGGGTCGGAACAATGAGCAGTTCTTC. It encodes CASSLPRLAGGRNNEQFF.

V usage is TRBV10-3 and J usage is TRBJ1-2; no clear D gene. Trimming shortened V by 3 bases and J by 8 bases, and 13 bases separated the two germline ends. There are 13 residues in the CDR3. Germline CDR1 reads ENHRY; CDR2 reads SYGVKD. CDR3 residues: CAISDGKERGYTF. The CDR3 coding sequence is TGTGCCATCAGTGATGGTAAGGAGAGAGGCTACACCTTC.

The rearrangement links TRBV4-1 to TRBJ2-4; 13 bases map to TRBD2. Per the germline V gene, CDR1 is MGHRA and CDR2 is YSYEKL. The CDR3 length is 19 residues. The trim removed 0 bases at V and 2 bases at J, leaving 7 bases unmatched. The CDR3 nucleotides are TGCGCCAGCAGCCAAGAACTAGCGGGGGGGGGTAGCTCCAAAAACATTCAGTACTTC. As protein: CASSQELAGGGSSKNIQYF.

J is TRBJ2-5 and V is TRBV6-6; D is ambiguous. Germline V gives CDR1 MNHNY, CDR2 SVGAGI (reference sequence). V was cut by 8 bases and J by 2 bases, with 12 bases left in between. CDR3 length: 13 amino acids. The CDR3 region has the DNA TGTGCCAGCCTTCGGCGGTGGCAAGAGACCCAGTACTTC. Amino acid sequence: CASLRRWQETQYF.

This chain links TRBV28 with TRBJ2-7; maybe TRBD1 (9 bases). Germline CDR1 MDHEN, CDR2 SYDVKM. This CDR3 comprises 17 residues. The V and J ends lost 3 bases and 3 bases respectively, with 21 bases between them. CDR3 DNA: TGTGCCAGCAGTTTTTACGGGAGGGGACAGGGAGTCTACGAGCAGTACTTC. Its translation: CASSFYGRGQGVYEQYF.

This clone was seen only a few times. The chain has TRBV5-1 and TRBJ2-6; weak D call: TRBD1 (6 bases). Trimming pared 3 bases from V and 3 bases from J, leaving 19 bases between. Germline values: CDR1 SGHRS, CDR2 YFSETQ. The CDR3 is 18 amino acids. CDR3 region: CASSSDSLGFFGANVLTF. The CDR3 DNA follows: TGCGCCAGCAGCTCGGACAGTTTGGGGTTTTTTGGGGCCAACGTCCTGACTTTC.

J is TRBJ1-2 and V is TRBV6-5; D possibly corresponds to TRBD1 (6 bases). CDR1 and CDR2 from the germline V gene are MNHEY and SVGAGI. The length of the CDR3 is 14 residues. Trimming shortened V by 0 bases and J by 4 bases, and 9 bases separated the two germline ends. This CDR3 reads CASSYSTGPYGYTF. DNA for the CDR3: TGTGCCAGCAGTTACTCGACAGGCCCCTATGGCTACACCTTC.

The chain joins TRBV28 to TRBJ2-7; D gene ambiguous. Germline V gene data show CDR1 as MDHEN and CDR2 as SYDVKM. The V end was cut by 8 bases, the J end by 3 bases, with 8 bases between. The CDR3 consists of 11 residues. DNA for the CDR3: TGTGCCAGCGGGCAGGACTACGAGCAGTACTTC. This sequence encodes CASGQDYEQYF.

The chain has TRBV19 and TRBJ1-5, with 9 nucleotides matching TRBD1. In germline, CDR1 is LNHDA, CDR2 SQIVND (reference sequence). CDR3 size: 14 residues. The V segment lost 8 bases and the J segment 3 bases; nucleotides outside the gene matches: 5. CDR3: CASAGTGHNQPQHF. The CDR3, as DNA: TGTGCCAGTGCCGGGACAGGGCACAATCAGCCCCAGCATTTT.

V usage is TRBV7-9 and J usage is TRBJ2-3; TRBD2 aligns across 9 bases. Germline CDR1 SEHNR, CDR2 FQNEAQ (reference sequence). The V and J ends lost 5 bases and 10 bases, in that order; junction bases with no gene match: 4. This CDR3 has 12 amino acids. The CDR3 protein is CASSLGLASQYF. CDR3 in DNA: TGTGCCAGCAGCCTGGGACTAGCATCGCAGTATTTT.

This rearrangement joins TRBV12-5 to TRBJ2-5, with D perhaps matching TRBD2 (5 bases). V lost 2 bases and J 3 bases, leaving 16 bases between the germline ends. Germline CDR1 LGHNT, CDR2 FRNRAP. CDR3 length: 16 amino acids. The CDR3 DNA sequence: TGTGCTAGTGGTTTGCTCCGGGATTTCAGAAAAGAGACCCAGTACTTC. This gives the protein CASGLLRDFRKETQYF.

The J gene is TRBJ1-2, the V gene TRBV11-2; weak D call: TRBD1 (5 bases). Trimming removed 1 base from V and 8 bases from J, with 23 bases in between. CDR1 and CDR2 from the germline V gene are SGHAT and FQNNGV. The CDR3 runs 17 residues. The CDR3 DNA follows: TGTGCCAGCAGCTTAGCGCAGGGTCGGGTGTGGGGTTGGGGCTACACCTTC. Its translation: CASSLAQGRVWGWGYTF.

The V and J genes are TRBV4-3 and TRBJ2-2, with D possibly matching TRBD1 (6 bases). The CDR3 runs to 16 residues. Trimming left V 1 base short and J 0 bases short, with 9 bases between. Germline loops: CDR1 LGHNA, CDR2 YSLEER. This CDR3 reads CASSQGQEANTGELFF. CDR3 sequence (DNA): TGCGCCAGCAGCCAAGGACAGGAGGCGAACACCGGGGAGCTGTTTTTT.

The chain is built from TRBV5-1 and TRBJ1-4; 8 positions match TRBD1. The CDR3 spans 18 residues. The ends lost 0 bases at V and 0 bases at J; junction bases unmatched: 7. Germline assignment: CDR1 SGHRS and CDR2 YFSETQ. In DNA form, the CDR3 reads TGCGCCAGCAGCTTGGGGACAGGGCCAAGAACAACTAATGAAAAACTGTTTTTT. It is translated as CASSLGTGPRTTNEKLFF.

The chain employs TRBV27 and TRBJ1-4, with 7 nucleotides matching TRBD1. V lost 4 bases, J lost 4 bases, and 9 bases stayed unmatched. The CDR3 contains 16 residues. Germline values: CDR1 MNHEY, CDR2 SMNVEV (reference sequence). The CDR3 loop is CASSYSRGQLNEKLFF. CDR3 nucleotide sequence: TGTGCCAGCAGTTACTCCCGGGGACAGCTTAATGAAAAACTGTTTTTT.

The chain is built from TRBV5-1 and TRBJ2-3; 7 bases are a match to TRBD1. Germline V lookup: CDR1 SGHRS, CDR2 YFSETQ. Trimming removed 4 bases from V and 2 bases from J; junction bases left unmatched: 10. CDR3 length: 16 residues. The CDR3 sequence is CASSHNRDRLTDTQYF. CDR3 nucleotides: TGCGCCAGCAGCCATAACCGGGACAGACTCACAGATACGCAGTATTTT.

The chain couples TRBV10-3 to TRBJ1-4; 8 bases agree with TRBD1. Per germline, CDR1 ENHRY and CDR2 SYGVKD. V gave up 6 bases and J gave up 4 bases; unmatched junction bases: 4. The CDR3 is 14 residues long. The chain's CDR3 is CAIRKGQDNEKLFF. As DNA, the CDR3 is TGTGCCATCAGAAAGGGACAGGATAATGAAAAACTGTTTTTT.

The V and J genes are TRBV15 and TRBJ1-1; D is possibly TRBD1 (6 bases). Trimming removed 1 base from V and 0 bases from J, with 15 bases in between. This CDR3 is 17 amino acids long. Germline V gene lookup returns CDR1 LNHNV and CDR2 YYDKDF (reference sequence). The CDR3: CATSRGQAVKLNTEAFF. The CDR3 DNA sequence: TGTGCCACCAGCAGAGGACAGGCGGTCAAACTGAACACTGAAGCTTTCTTT.